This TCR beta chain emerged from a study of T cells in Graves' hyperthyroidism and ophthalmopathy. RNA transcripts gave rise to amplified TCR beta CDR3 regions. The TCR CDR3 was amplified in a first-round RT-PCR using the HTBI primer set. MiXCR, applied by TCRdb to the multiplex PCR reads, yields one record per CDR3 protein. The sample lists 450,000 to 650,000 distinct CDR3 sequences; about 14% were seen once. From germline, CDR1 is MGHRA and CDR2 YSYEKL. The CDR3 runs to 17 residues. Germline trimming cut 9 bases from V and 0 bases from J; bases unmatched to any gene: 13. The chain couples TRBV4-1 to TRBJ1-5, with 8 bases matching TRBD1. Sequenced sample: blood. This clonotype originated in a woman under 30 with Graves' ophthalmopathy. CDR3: CASRSVGRGLSNQPQHF. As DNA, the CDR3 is TGCGCCAGTAGGTCCGTGGGCAGGGGGCTTAGCAATCAGCCCCAGCATTTT.